The 14 T cell receptor beta chains presented below share a single source sample, sequenced in a study of cytomegalovirus exposure and HLA in healthy donors. The PCR contained 60 Vbeta and 13 Jbeta primers. Using immunoSEQ multiplex PCR, the repertoire was profiled, and TCRdb retains in-frame clones only, with some absent. The sample holds 150,000 to 200,000 clones, approximately 71% seen once. The sequencing input was PBMCs. Receptors were obtained from a girl between 5 and 17 years old in good health and CMV-seronegative.

The chain carries TRBV10-1 and TRBJ2-7, with a weak D call TRBD1 (5 bases). The CDR3 runs 13 residues. Trimming left V 6 bases short and J 0 bases short, with 9 bases between. CDR1 and CDR2 from the germline V gene are WNHNN and SYGVQD (reference sequence). Here the CDR3 reads CASSDSVSYEQYF. Here the CDR3 DNA reads TGCGCCAGCAGCGACAGTGTCTCCTACGAGCAGTACTTC.

Points on this clone: Other DNA sequences in this sample translate to the same CDR3. The gene calls are TRBV9 and TRBJ1-2; weak D call: TRBD1 (6 bases). This CDR3 has 12 amino acids. Germline CDR1 and CDR2: SGDLS and YYNGEE. V was trimmed by 1 base and J by 6 bases, leaving 7 bases between them. The CDR3 region is CASSVSGDGYTF. The CDR3 bases are TGTGCCAGCAGCGTATCAGGGGATGGCTACACCTTC.

The chain couples TRBV27 to TRBJ1-2, with D maybe TRBD1 (6 bases). This CDR3 has 14 residues. The V gene lost 6 bases and the J gene lost 8 bases, with 19 bases spanning the gap. Germline V gene lookup returns CDR1 MNHEY and CDR2 SMNVEV (reference sequence). The CDR3 spells CASSERTDYLGYTF. CDR3 nucleotides: TGTGCCAGCAGCGAGAGGACAGACTACCTCGGCTACACCTTC.

With respect to this clone: At one of its ends the junction is not consistent with the germline gene, which may arise from a read error. V and J are TRBV5-4 and TRBJ2-7; TRBD2 aligns across 10 bases. CDR3 size: 16 residues. Germline lookup yields CDR1 SGHNT and CDR2 YYREEE (reference sequence). The CDR3 here is CASSPLSGGILSEQCF. CDR3 nucleotides: TGTGCCAGCAGTCCGCTTAGCGGGGGGATCCTAAGCGAGCAGTGCTTC.

The V and J genes are TRBV5-1 and TRBJ2-1; the match to TRBD2 covers 13 bases. The ends lost 3 bases at V and 7 bases at J; junction bases unmatched: 10. CDR1 SGHRS and CDR2 YFSETQ come from the germline V gene. This CDR3 has 17 amino acids. The CDR3 bases are TGCGCCAGCAGCTGGACTAGCGGGGGTCCGGGGGGGAATGAGCAGTTCTTC. It specifies CASSWTSGGPGGNEQFF.

This clone was recorded only once. Other DNA sequences within the sample encode an identical CDR3. J is TRBJ1-1 and V is TRBV29-1; 10 bases align to TRBD1. CDR1 is SQVTM and CDR2 is ANQGSEA in the germline V gene. After removal of 3 bases from V and 1 base from J, the junction contained 2 bases not matched to a gene. The CDR3 is 14 amino acids. In DNA form, the CDR3 reads TGCAGCGTTGAGCGGGACAGGGGGAACACTGAAGCTTTCTTT. This translates into CSVERDRGNTEAFF.

The chain has TRBV5-6 and TRBJ2-5; 14 bases map to TRBD2. This CDR3 has 17 residues. Trimming took 3 bases from V and 5 from J; bases not matched to a gene: 9. Germline V gene data show CDR1 as SGHDT and CDR2 as YYEEEE. CDR3 in DNA: TGTGCCAGCAGCTCAATTGGGACTAGCGGGGGCCTGGAGACCCAGTACTTC. As protein: CASSSIGTSGGLETQYF.

V usage is TRBV2 and J usage is TRBJ2-1, with TRBD2 identical over 11 bases. This CDR3 is 15 amino acids long. Per the germline V gene, CDR1 is SNHLY and CDR2 is FYNNEI. V trimming: 4 bases; J trimming: 5 bases; junction bases outside the gene matches: 4. CDR3 nucleotides: TGTGCCAGCAGTGCGGGACTAGCGGTCAACAATGAGCAGTTCTTC. It specifies CASSAGLAVNNEQFF.

V is TRBV2 and J is TRBJ2-3; 8 nucleotides match TRBD2. The CDR3 consists of 16 residues. V dropped 4 bases and J dropped 5; count of bases not matched to a gene: 11. CDR1 is SNHLY and CDR2 is FYNNEI in the germline V gene. The CDR3 region is CASSGHGRRGVDTQYF. DNA of the CDR3: TGTGCCAGCAGTGGCCACGGCAGGCGGGGGGTAGATACGCAGTATTTT.

The chain carries TRBV5-1 and TRBJ1-6; a possible D gene is TRBD1 (5 bases). CDR1 SGHRS and CDR2 YFSETQ come from the germline V gene. V was shortened by 4 bases and J by 10 bases, with 12 bases between the two germline ends. This CDR3 is 13 amino acids long. CDR3 amino acids: CASSTPGSSPLHF. The CDR3 coding sequence is TGCGCCAGCAGCACCCCAGGGTCCTCACCCCTCCACTTT.

V and J are TRBV13 and TRBJ2-7; a weak D match, TRBD2 (6 bases). CDR1 and CDR2 from the germline V gene are PRHDT and FYEKMQ (reference sequence). V gave up 5 bases and J gave up 9 bases, with 20 bases separating them. The CDR3 has 14 amino acids. The CDR3 sequence is CASSGGTLPVRQYF. DNA for the CDR3: TGTGCCAGCAGCGGGGGGACTTTGCCAGTAAGGCAGTACTTC.

This chain connects TRBV5-1 to TRBJ1-2, with D perhaps TRBD1 (6 bases). V was clipped by 4 bases and J by 2 bases, with 15 bases between them. The CDR3 runs 15 residues. The germline V gene encodes CDR1 SGHRS and CDR2 YFSETQ. The CDR3 bases are TGCGCCAGCAGCCTAGACAGGTTTGACAACTATGGCTACACCTTC. Translated, it gives CASSLDRFDNYGYTF.

The chain uses TRBV4-1 and TRBJ2-3; the match to TRBD2 covers 10 bases. This CDR3 region has 18 residues. V trimming: 3 bases; J trimming: 0 bases; junction bases outside the gene matches: 9. Germline V gene data show CDR1 as MGHRA and CDR2 as YSYEKL. The CDR3 DNA is TGCGCCAGCAGCCAGACTCCTAGCGGGAGACGTAGCACAGATACGCAGTATTTT. Its translation is CASSQTPSGRRSTDTQYF.

This clone was seen a few times. V usage is TRBV5-6 and J usage is TRBJ2-5, with D tentatively TRBD2 (7 bases). The CDR3 extends over 14 amino acids. Germline values: CDR1 SGHDT, CDR2 YYEEEE. V gave up 4 bases and J gave up 2 bases, with 12 bases separating them. The CDR3, as DNA: TGTGCCAGCAGCACGGGGGGCCTACAAGAGACCCAGTACTTC. Translation: CASSTGGLQETQYF.